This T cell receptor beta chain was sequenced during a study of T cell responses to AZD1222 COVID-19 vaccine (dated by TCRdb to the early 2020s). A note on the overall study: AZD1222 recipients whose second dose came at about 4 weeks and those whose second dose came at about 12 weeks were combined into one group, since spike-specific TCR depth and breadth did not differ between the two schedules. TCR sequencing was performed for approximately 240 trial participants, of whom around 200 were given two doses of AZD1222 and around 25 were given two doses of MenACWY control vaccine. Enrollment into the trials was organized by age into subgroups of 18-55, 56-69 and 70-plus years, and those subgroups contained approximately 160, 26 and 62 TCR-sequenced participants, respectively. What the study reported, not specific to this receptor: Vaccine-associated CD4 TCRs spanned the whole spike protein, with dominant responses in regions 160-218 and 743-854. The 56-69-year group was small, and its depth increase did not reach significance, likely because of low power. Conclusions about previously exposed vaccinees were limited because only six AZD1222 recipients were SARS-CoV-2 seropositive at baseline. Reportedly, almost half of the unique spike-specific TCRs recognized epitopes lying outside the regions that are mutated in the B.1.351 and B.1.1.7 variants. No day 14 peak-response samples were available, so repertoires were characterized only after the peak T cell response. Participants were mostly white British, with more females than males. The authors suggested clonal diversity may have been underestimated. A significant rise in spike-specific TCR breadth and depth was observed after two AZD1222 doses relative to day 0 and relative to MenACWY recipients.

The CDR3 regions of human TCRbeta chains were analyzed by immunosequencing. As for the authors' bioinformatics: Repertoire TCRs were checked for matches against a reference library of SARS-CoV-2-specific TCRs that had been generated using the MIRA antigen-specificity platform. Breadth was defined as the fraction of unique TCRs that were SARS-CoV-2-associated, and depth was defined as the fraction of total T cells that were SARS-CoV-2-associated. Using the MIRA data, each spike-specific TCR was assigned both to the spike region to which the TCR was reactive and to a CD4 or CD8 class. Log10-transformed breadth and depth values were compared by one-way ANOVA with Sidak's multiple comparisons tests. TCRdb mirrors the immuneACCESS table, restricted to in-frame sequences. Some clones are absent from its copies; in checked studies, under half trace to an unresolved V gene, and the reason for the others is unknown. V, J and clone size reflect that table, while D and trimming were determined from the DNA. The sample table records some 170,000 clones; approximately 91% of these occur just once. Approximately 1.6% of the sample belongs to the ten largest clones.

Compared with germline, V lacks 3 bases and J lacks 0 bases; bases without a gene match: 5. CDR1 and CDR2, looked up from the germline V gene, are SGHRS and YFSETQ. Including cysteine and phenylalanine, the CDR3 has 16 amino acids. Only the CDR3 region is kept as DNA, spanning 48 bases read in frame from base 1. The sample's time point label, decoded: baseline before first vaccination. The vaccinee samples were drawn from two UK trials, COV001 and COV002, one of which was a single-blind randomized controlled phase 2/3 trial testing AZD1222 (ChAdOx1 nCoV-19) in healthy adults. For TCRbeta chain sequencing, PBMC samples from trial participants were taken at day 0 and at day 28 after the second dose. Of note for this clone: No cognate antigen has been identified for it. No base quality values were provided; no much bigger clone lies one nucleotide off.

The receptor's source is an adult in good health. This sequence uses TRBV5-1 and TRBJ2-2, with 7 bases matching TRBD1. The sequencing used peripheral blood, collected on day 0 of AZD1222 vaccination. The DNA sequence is TGCGCCAGCAGCTCCCGGACAGGAACGAACACCGGGGAGCTGTTTTTT. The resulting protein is CASSSRTGTNTGELFF.